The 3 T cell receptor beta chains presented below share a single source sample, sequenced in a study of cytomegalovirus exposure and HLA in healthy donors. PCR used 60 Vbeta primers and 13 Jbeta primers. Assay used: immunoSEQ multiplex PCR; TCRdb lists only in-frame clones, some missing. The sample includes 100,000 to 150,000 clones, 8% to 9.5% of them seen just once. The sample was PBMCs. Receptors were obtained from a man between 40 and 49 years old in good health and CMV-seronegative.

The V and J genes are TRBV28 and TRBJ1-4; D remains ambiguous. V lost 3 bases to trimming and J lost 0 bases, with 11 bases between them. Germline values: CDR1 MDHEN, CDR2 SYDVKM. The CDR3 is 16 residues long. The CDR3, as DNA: TGTGCCAGCAGTTTCCCCGAGGCTGCAACTAATGAAAAACTGTTTTTT. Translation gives CASSFPEAATNEKLFF.

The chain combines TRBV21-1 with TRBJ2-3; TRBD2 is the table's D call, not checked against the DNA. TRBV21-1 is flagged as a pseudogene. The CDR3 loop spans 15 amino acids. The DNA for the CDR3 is TGTGCCAGCAGCAAAGGAGGAGGGAACACAGATACGCAGTATTTT. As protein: CASSKGGGNTDTQYF.

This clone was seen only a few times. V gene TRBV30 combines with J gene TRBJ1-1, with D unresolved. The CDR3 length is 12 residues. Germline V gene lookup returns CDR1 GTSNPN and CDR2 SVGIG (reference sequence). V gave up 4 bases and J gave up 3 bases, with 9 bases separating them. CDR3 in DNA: TGTGCCTGGAATAGAGTGGACACTGAAGCTTTCTTT. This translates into CAWNRVDTEAFF.